A single sample is the source of the 10 T cell receptor beta chains below, sequenced in a study of blood T cell repertoires in COVID-19. The table came from immunoSEQ multiplex PCR; TCRdb's copy has only in-frame clones and leaves some out. The repertoire includes 110,000 to 150,000 clones, roughly four fifths of them detected once, and 3% to 3.5% sits in the top ten. Sequenced: peripheral blood. Every receptor here comes from a woman of 80 years or more with acute or convalescent COVID-19.

The V and J genes are TRBV29-1 and TRBJ2-6; D perhaps matches TRBD1 (7 bases). The CDR3 runs 16 residues. From germline, CDR1 is SQVTM and CDR2 ANQGSEA. Trimming stripped 4 bases from V and 1 base from J, with 14 bases between. The CDR3 region is CSVAEGASSGANVLTF. The CDR3 DNA sequence: TGCAGCGTTGCGGAGGGGGCGTCTTCTGGGGCCAACGTCCTGACTTTC.

The CDR3: CASRPPLGGYTF. The DNA of the CDR3 is TGTGCCAGCAGGCCCCCTCTCGGGGGCTACACCTTC. The V call is TRBV7-2, the J call TRBJ1-2; D not resolved. Trimming shortened V by 6 bases and J by 8 bases, and 13 bases separated the two germline ends. The germline gives CDR1 SGHTA, CDR2 FQGNSA. The CDR3 is made up of 12 amino acids.

The chain is built from TRBV6-5 and TRBJ2-5; 7 nucleotides line up with TRBD2. Germline trimming cut 6 bases from V and 2 bases from J; bases unmatched to any gene: 0. Germline loops: CDR1 MNHEY, CDR2 SVGAGI. The CDR3 length is 12 residues. CDR3 nucleotide sequence: TGTGCCAGCAGGCGGGGGCAAGAGACCCAGTACTTC. Its protein is CASRRGQETQYF.

The CDR3 region is CASSPRNRAELFF. The CDR3 DNA follows: TGTGCCAGCAGCCCCCGAAACAGGGCGGAACTGTTTTTT. This rearrangement joins TRBV14 to TRBJ1-4; D may be TRBD1 (6 bases). Trimming stripped 4 bases from V and 12 bases from J, with 15 bases between. The CDR3 runs to 13 residues. CDR1 SGHDN and CDR2 FVKESK come from the germline V gene.

The V and J genes are TRBV19 and TRBJ2-5; 10 nucleotides line up with TRBD2. The V gene's germline CDR1 is LNHDA and CDR2 SQIVND (reference sequence). The CDR3 has 13 residues. Germline trimming cut 8 bases from V and 2 bases from J; bases unmatched to any gene: 2. The CDR3 DNA reads TGTGCCAGTGGGACTAGCGAGCAAGAGACCCAGTACTTC. Translating it yields CASGTSEQETQYF.

V gene TRBV6-5 combines with J gene TRBJ1-2; TRBD1 aligns across 7 bases. Germline trimming cut 5 bases from V and 2 bases from J; bases unmatched to any gene: 5. CDR1 is MNHEY and CDR2 is SVGAGI in the germline V gene. The CDR3 covers 14 residues. DNA of the CDR3: TGTGCCAGCAGTACCGACAGGGAGAACTATGGCTACACCTTC. It specifies CASSTDRENYGYTF.

The rearrangement joins TRBV12-5 to TRBJ1-5, with a possible D match to TRBD1 (6 bases). Trimming pared 5 bases from V and 1 base from J, leaving 15 bases between. The CDR3 runs 16 residues. Germline V gives CDR1 LGHNT, CDR2 FRNRAP. CDR3 bases: TGTGCTAGTGGTCCTACAGGGACGAGGAGCAATCAGCCCCAGCATTTT. Its translation is CASGPTGTRSNQPQHF.

The chain carries TRBV12-5 and TRBJ1-5; 8 bases match TRBD1. The CDR3 has 17 residues. Germline V gene sequence: CDR1 LGHNT, CDR2 FRNRAP. Trimming at V came to 0 bases and at J to 4 bases, leaving 8 bases not matched to a gene. The chain's CDR3 is CASGLVRGQGDNQPQHF. CDR3 in DNA: TGTGCTAGTGGTTTGGTACGAGGACAGGGCGATAATCAGCCCCAGCATTTT.

The chain combines TRBV19 with TRBJ1-4, with 7 bases identical to TRBD1. CDR1 and CDR2 from the germline V gene are LNHDA and SQIVND (reference sequence). CDR3 length: 15 amino acids. After removal of 4 bases from V and 8 bases from J, the junction contained 10 bases not matched to a gene. The CDR3 protein is CASSTAGGNAEKLFF. CDR3 DNA: TGTGCCAGTAGTACCGCAGGGGGGAATGCGGAAAAACTGTTTTTT. Drawing the rest from reference TRBV19 and TRBJ1-4, the complete variable domain is DGGITQSPKYLFRKEGQNVTLSCEQNLNHDAMYWYRQDPGQGLRLIYYSQIVNDFQKGDIAEGYSVSREKKESFPLTVTSAQKNPTAFYLCASSTAGGNAEKLFFGSGTQLSVL.

The chain carries TRBV12-5 and TRBJ2-1; 13 bases match TRBD2. The junction had 9 bases not matched to a gene; V was cut back by 3 bases and J by 7 bases. This CDR3 spans 17 amino acids. The germline V gene encodes CDR1 LGHNT and CDR2 FRNRAP. The CDR3 nucleotides are TGTGCTAGTGGTTTCAAACTAGCGGGGGGGCCGAGTAATGAGCAGTTCTTC. Amino acids: CASGFKLAGGPSNEQFF.